A single sample is the source of the 8 T cell receptor beta chains below, sequenced in a study of control samples from healthy donors and cancer patients. Libraries were prepared by immunoSEQ multiplex PCR; TCRdb keeps only in-frame clonotypes and omits some of them. The sample carries 170,000 or so clones, about 91% recorded once. Material for sequencing was blood. Receptors originate from a middle-aged woman in good health.

The chain has TRBV7-8 and TRBJ2-1; 8 nucleotides match TRBD1. The CDR3 totals 15 residues. The trim removed 1 base at V and 2 bases at J, leaving 1 base unmatched. Germline CDR1 SGHVS, CDR2 FQNEAQ. The chain's CDR3 is CASSLGQGPYNEQFF. The CDR3 DNA follows: TGTGCCAGCAGCTTAGGACAGGGGCCCTACAATGAGCAGTTCTTC.

The chain couples TRBV7-2 to TRBJ2-1, with 10 bases lining up with TRBD2. Trimming took 7 bases from V and 4 from J; bases not matched to a gene: 10. CDR1 and CDR2 from the germline V gene are SGHTA and FQGNSA. The CDR3 contains 16 residues. DNA for the CDR3: TGTGCCAGCAAACTCCCCGCTAGCGGGGGATACAATGAGCAGTTCTTC. Its protein product is CASKLPASGGYNEQFF.

This clone has a single count. The chain has TRBV18 and TRBJ2-1; D could derive from TRBD1 or TRBD2 (7 bases each). CDR1 is KGHSH, CDR2 LQKENI, per germline. V lost 4 bases, J lost 2 bases, and 12 bases lay in between. The CDR3 is made up of 15 amino acids. This CDR3 is CASSRQGGTYNEQFF. The CDR3 nucleotides read TGTGCCAGCTCACGCCAGGGGGGGACCTACAATGAGCAGTTCTTC.

The gene calls are TRBV9 and TRBJ1-1; weak D call: TRBD1 (5 bases). The CDR3 is 14 residues long. CDR1 is SGDLS, CDR2 YYNGEE, per germline. Trimming took 3 bases from V and 3 from J, leaving 12 bases between them. This chain's CDR3 is CASSAWEGDTEAFF. As DNA, the CDR3 is TGTGCCAGCAGCGCCTGGGAAGGGGACACTGAAGCTTTCTTT.

As DNA, the CDR3 is TGTGCCAGCAGCTTAGTAGCCGGACTGGAAGGAGGGCAGTACTTC. Amino acids: CASSLVAGLEGGQYF. The V gene is TRBV7-2, the J gene TRBJ2-7; possible D gene TRBD2, 5 bases. V was trimmed by 1 base and J by 9 bases, leaving 19 bases between them. This CDR3 spans 15 amino acids. Germline V CDR1 and CDR2: SGHTA, FQGNSA.

The chain recombines TRBV11-2 with TRBJ1-2, with no clear D. Germline CDR1 and CDR2: SGHAT and FQNNGV. V gave up 1 base and J gave up 5 bases, with 11 bases separating them. This CDR3 is 14 amino acids long. CDR3 protein: CASSLVPEVYGYTF. Written as DNA, the CDR3 is TGTGCCAGCAGCTTAGTGCCGGAGGTTTATGGCTACACCTTC.

The V gene is TRBV5-4, the J gene TRBJ1-1; 8 bases match TRBD1. Germline loops: CDR1 SGHNT, CDR2 YYREEE (reference sequence). The junction had 15 bases not matched to a gene; V was cut back by 4 bases and J by 4 bases. The CDR3 runs 17 residues. In DNA, the CDR3 is TGTGCCAGCAGCACACCCGGGACAGGTGGCCCGGGCACTGAAGCTTTCTTT. Translating it yields CASSTPGTGGPGTEAFF. Full variable domain (remainder filled in from reference TRBV5-4 and TRBJ1-1): ETGVTQSPTHLIKTRGQQVTLRCSSQSGHNTVSWYQQALGQGPQFIFQYYREEENGRGNFPPRFSGLQFPNYSSELNVNALELDDSALYLCASSTPGTGGPGTEAFFGQGTRLTVV.

The chain joins TRBV6-2 or TRBV6-3 to TRBJ1-3; a weak D match, TRBD1 (5 bases). The CDR3 has 14 residues. Trimming removed 2 bases at V and 6 bases at J, with 11 bases between. Per germline, CDR1 MNHEY and CDR2 SVGEGT. The chain's CDR3 is CASSYGGTENTIYF. CDR3 nucleotide sequence: TGTGCCAGCAGTTACGGGGGGACTGAAAACACCATATATTTT.